Following are 32 T cell receptor beta chains from one sample sequenced in a study of blood T cell repertoires in COVID-19. TCRdb's table, derived via immunoSEQ multiplex PCR, lists solely in-frame clones and lacks some. Among tens of thousands of clones listed, around nine tenths were seen once. The source material was peripheral blood. These receptors originate from a man aged 45 to 65 with acute or convalescent COVID-19.

The rearrangement joins TRBV19 to TRBJ1-5; D is undetermined. V shed 6 bases and J shed 0 bases, with 15 bases lying between them. The CDR3 loop spans 16 amino acids. Germline CDR1 is LNHDA and CDR2 is SQIVND (reference sequence). This CDR3 is CASRGRGEYSNQPQHF. The CDR3 DNA is TGTGCCAGTAGAGGCCGCGGGGAGTATAGCAATCAGCCCCAGCATTTT.

The genes are TRBV5-4 and TRBJ1-6, with D perhaps TRBD1 (5 bases). The CDR3 covers 16 residues. V lost 4 bases and J lost 8, with 19 bases in between. Germline V lookup: CDR1 SGHNT, CDR2 YYREEE (reference sequence). The CDR3 loop reads CASSQLGGFEDSPLHF. CDR3 nucleotides: TGTGCCAGCAGCCAACTCGGGGGATTCGAGGATTCACCCCTCCACTTT.

The chain joins TRBV19 to TRBJ2-7, with D uncertain. The CDR3 consists of 14 residues. Trimming removed 6 bases at V and 5 bases at J, with 17 bases between. Germline CDR1 is LNHDA and CDR2 is SQIVND (reference sequence). CDR3 residues: CASSPTHYLDEQYF. As DNA, the CDR3 is TGTGCCAGTAGCCCCACCCACTACCTCGACGAGCAGTACTTC.

V gene TRBV27 combines with J gene TRBJ2-7; possibly TRBD1 for D (6 bases). The V end was cut by 5 bases, the J end by 0 bases, with 14 bases between. The V gene's germline CDR1 is MNHEY and CDR2 SMNVEV (reference sequence). The length of the CDR3 is 15 residues. CDR3 protein: CASSPLRGSSYEQYF. The CDR3 coding sequence is TGTGCCAGCAGTCCCTTGAGGGGGAGCTCCTACGAGCAGTACTTC.

V is TRBV7-9 and J is TRBJ2-3, with TRBD2 matching over 14 bases. The CDR3 length is 15 residues. V trimming: 5 bases; J trimming: 5 bases; junction bases outside the gene matches: 3. Germline V gene data show CDR1 as SEHNR and CDR2 as FQNEAQ (reference sequence). In DNA form, the CDR3 reads TGTGCCAGCAGCCTCGGACTAGCGGGGGGAGATACGCAGTATTTT. It translates to CASSLGLAGGDTQYF.

The CDR3 nucleotides read TGTGCCAGTAAGGCGGGACAGGGTGTCTACGAGCAGTACTTC. Protein product: CASKAGQGVYEQYF. The rearrangement links TRBV6-5 to TRBJ2-7, with 9 positions matching TRBD1. The CDR3 runs to 14 residues. CDR1 MNHEY and CDR2 SVGAGI come from the germline V gene. V trimming: 9 bases; J trimming: 3 bases; junction bases outside the gene matches: 9.

The count of this clone is one. The chain is built from TRBV18 and TRBJ1-6; possible D gene TRBD1, 5 bases. Germline values: CDR1 KGHSH, CDR2 LQKENI. The V end lost 0 bases, the J end lost 7 bases, and 13 bases lay between the germline ends. This CDR3 spans 16 amino acids. This CDR3 is CASSPPGQGSNSPLHF. The CDR3 DNA follows: TGTGCCAGCTCACCACCGGGGCAGGGAAGCAATTCACCCCTCCACTTT.

The chain combines TRBV5-1 with TRBJ2-1; TRBD2 matches 7 bases. The CDR3 has 16 amino acids. The V segment lost 4 bases and the J segment 0 bases; nucleotides outside the gene matches: 7. Germline V gene sequence: CDR1 SGHRS, CDR2 YFSETQ. CDR3 DNA: TGCGCCAGCAGCGCGGTGTGGGGGGGCTCCTACAATGAGCAGTTCTTC. Protein sequence: CASSAVWGGSYNEQFF. The full variable domain, its missing parts supplied by reference TRBV5-1 and TRBJ2-1, is KAGVTQTPRYLIKTRGQQVTLSCSPISGHRSVSWYQQTPGQGLQFLFEYFSETQRNKGNFPGRFSGRQFSNSRSEMNVSTLELGDSALYLCASSAVWGGSYNEQFFGPGTRLTVL.

CDR3 sequence (DNA): TGTGCCAGCAGCCGAACAGGGGTGACTGAAGCTTTCTTT. Translated, it gives CASSRTGVTEAFF. V usage is TRBV14 and J usage is TRBJ1-1; TRBD1 aligns across 7 bases. Germline V gene data show CDR1 as SGHDN and CDR2 as FVKESK. The CDR3 totals 13 residues. V shed 4 bases and J 5 bases; nucleotides not matched to a gene: 4.

This clone was detected a few times. V is TRBV6-6 and J is TRBJ2-2, with D perhaps matching TRBD2 (6 bases). This CDR3 has 14 residues. The V and J ends lost 7 bases and 7 bases respectively, with 16 bases between them. CDR1 is MNHNY, CDR2 SVGAGI, per germline (reference sequence). In DNA, the CDR3 is TGTGCCAGCACCCCTTCCGGGGGTGTCGGGGAGCTGTTTTTT. Translating gives CASTPSGGVGELFF.

CDR3 amino acids: CASRGGLATDTQYF. DNA for the CDR3: TGCGCCAGCAGAGGGGGACTAGCGACAGATACGCAGTATTTT. The rearrangement links TRBV10-2 to TRBJ2-3; 10 bases map to TRBD2. V lost 6 bases to trimming and J lost 3 bases; unmatched junction nucleotides: 3. The CDR3 runs 14 residues. Germline V gene data show CDR1 as WSHSY and CDR2 as SAAADI.

The gene calls are TRBV18 and TRBJ1-4; tentative D call: TRBD1 (5 bases). The CDR3 is 13 amino acids. V was shortened by 6 bases and J by 6 bases, with 11 bases between the two germline ends. Germline V CDR1 and CDR2: KGHSH, LQKENI. The CDR3 here is CASSTSGDEKLFF. The CDR3 DNA sequence: TGTGCCAGCTCGACCTCGGGGGATGAAAAACTGTTTTTT.

This clone has a handful of counts. This sequence joins TRBV3-1 (or the pseudogene TRBV3-2) and TRBJ2-2, with 8 bases identical to TRBD2. Trimming took 1 base from V and 6 from J; bases not matched to a gene: 7. The CDR3 is made up of 16 amino acids. Germline assignment: CDR1 LGHDT and CDR2 YNNKEL (reference sequence). In DNA, the CDR3 is TGTGCCAGCAGCCAAGCGGGAGGGCCTTTAGCCGGGGAGCTGTTTTTT. This translates into CASSQAGGPLAGELFF.

This chain joins TRBV19 and TRBJ2-7; 9 bases are shared with TRBD2. The CDR3 consists of 15 residues. V dropped 5 bases and J dropped 2; count of bases not matched to a gene: 7. The germline gives CDR1 LNHDA, CDR2 SQIVND (reference sequence). CDR3 in amino acids: CASSVRLADTYEQYF. The CDR3 DNA is TGTGCCAGTAGTGTAAGACTAGCGGATACCTACGAGCAGTACTTC.

The chain links TRBV9 to TRBJ2-7; maybe TRBD1 (5 bases). CDR3 length: 13 residues. V was pared by 1 base and J by 1 base, with 6 bases between. The germline V gene has CDR1 SGDLS and CDR2 YYNGEE. The CDR3 DNA sequence: TGTGCCAGCAGCGTAACAGGTTCCTACGAGCAGTACTTC. It specifies CASSVTGSYEQYF.

The rearrangement uses TRBV11-1 and TRBJ2-3; D is possibly TRBD2 (6 bases). Germline V gene sequence: CDR1 SGHAT, CDR2 FQDESV (reference sequence). The V end was cut by 6 bases, the J end by 0 bases, with 13 bases between. The CDR3 loop spans 15 amino acids. The CDR3 DNA follows: TGTGCCAGCAGGCCGGGAGCGGCTAGCACAGATACGCAGTATTTT. Translated: CASRPGAASTDTQYF.

This clone was detected a few times. The chain joins TRBV4-2 to TRBJ2-3; D ambiguous. The CDR3 is 15 amino acids. With 0 bases removed from V and 6 bases from J, the gap between germline ends came to 13 bases. Germline V gives CDR1 LGHNA, CDR2 YNFKEQ. CDR3: CASSQEGPGSDTQYF. The CDR3 DNA sequence: TGTGCCAGCAGCCAAGAAGGCCCAGGCTCCGATACGCAGTATTTT.

The V gene is TRBV6-1, the J gene TRBJ2-1; TRBD2 matches at 9 bases. The germline gives CDR1 MNHNS, CDR2 SASEGT. This CDR3 region has 15 residues. The junction had 1 base not matched to a gene; V was cut back by 2 bases and J by 2 bases. CDR3 nucleotide sequence: TGTGCCAGCAGTGAACTAGCGGGGCCCTACAATGAGCAGTTCTTC. As protein: CASSELAGPYNEQFF.

The chain employs TRBV2 and TRBJ2-7, with a weak D call TRBD1 (6 bases). This CDR3 spans 13 amino acids. Germline values: CDR1 SNHLY, CDR2 FYNNEI. V was pared by 8 bases and J by 0 bases, with 11 bases between. The CDR3 is CASGGLSSYEQYF. DNA of the CDR3: TGTGCCAGCGGGGGCCTGAGCTCCTACGAGCAGTACTTC.

V and J are TRBV3-1 (or the pseudogene TRBV3-2) and TRBJ1-2; D gene uncertain. Between the trimmed V and J ends, which lost 2 bases and 0 bases, there was a span of 7 bases. This CDR3 contains 14 residues. Germline CDR1 is LGHDT and CDR2 is YNNKEL (reference sequence). The DNA of the CDR3 is TGTGCCAGCAGCCAACACCTAGCTAACTATGGCTACACCTTC. Translation: CASSQHLANYGYTF.

In this sample, this clone turned up a few times. The chain joins TRBV6-2 or TRBV6-3 to TRBJ2-2; 7 nucleotides agree with TRBD1. The germline CDR1 and CDR2 sequences are MNHEY and SVGEGT. CDR3 length: 15 amino acids. J was trimmed by 7 bases and V by 1 base; bases with no gene match: 6. The CDR3 loop is CASSYLDRAGGELFF. The CDR3, as DNA: TGTGCCAGCAGTTACTTAGACAGGGCTGGCGGGGAGCTGTTTTTT.

This chain connects TRBV7-3 to TRBJ2-2, with 10 nucleotides matching TRBD2. The CDR3 totals 15 residues. Germline V gene lookup returns CDR1 SGHTA and CDR2 FQGTGA. J was trimmed by 7 bases and V by 5 bases; bases with no gene match: 7. The CDR3 region is CASSPKRGGHGELFF. CDR3 coding DNA: TGTGCCAGCAGCCCCAAGCGGGGGGGCCACGGGGAGCTGTTTTTT.

This chain connects TRBV10-2 to TRBJ1-6; D remains ambiguous. This CDR3 comprises 13 residues. Germline-derived CDR1 and CDR2 are WSHSY and SAAADI. V dropped 7 bases and J dropped 7 bases, with 11 bases sitting between them. This CDR3 reads CASMRTVNSPLHF. The CDR3 DNA reads TGCGCCAGCATGAGAACAGTAAATTCACCCCTCCACTTT.

This rearrangement joins TRBV28 to TRBJ2-7; D not certain. Trimming pared 3 bases from V and 3 bases from J, leaving 6 bases between. Germline V gives CDR1 MDHEN, CDR2 SYDVKM. The CDR3 sequence is 12 residues long. CDR3 DNA: TGTGCCAGCAGTTTCCCCTACTACGAGCAGTACTTC. This translates into CASSFPYYEQYF.

This clone was counted between two and nine times. The rearrangement uses TRBV7-8 and TRBJ1-5; the D is unclear. Germline values: CDR1 SGHVS, CDR2 FQNEAQ. CDR3 length: 15 residues. V lost 5 bases and J 0 bases, leaving 11 bases between the germline ends. CDR3 in DNA: TGTGCCAGCAGCCCTCCGGGTTATAGCAATCAGCCCCAGCATTTT. Translating it yields CASSPPGYSNQPQHF. The full variable domain, in which reference TRBV7-8 and TRBJ1-5 provide the parts outside the CDR3, is GAGVSQSPRYKVAKRGQDVALRCDPISGHVSLFWYQQALGQGPEFLTYFQNEAQLDKSGLPSDRFFAERPEGSVSTLKIQRTQQEDSAVYLCASSPPGYSNQPQHFGDGTRLSIL.

The chain employs TRBV4-3 and TRBJ2-1; TRBD2 matches 9 bases. Per germline, CDR1 LGHNA and CDR2 YSLEER. The CDR3 runs 21 residues. J gave up 1 base and V 0 bases, and 16 bases lay outside the gene matches. CDR3 sequence (DNA): TGCGCCAGCAGCCAAGAAATTAGCGGGGGTCCCTCTTTCATATCCTACAATGAGCAGTTCTTC. Its protein is CASSQEISGGPSFISYNEQFF.

This clone occurred once. This rearrangement joins TRBV7-9 to TRBJ1-1; 7 bases are shared with TRBD1. CDR3 length: 12 residues. Germline CDR1 SEHNR, CDR2 FQNEAQ (reference sequence). V was clipped by 5 bases and J by 6 bases; unmatched bases: 3. CDR3 coding DNA: TGTGCCAGCAGCAGCAGGGGGGCTGAAGCTTTCTTT. It yields the protein CASSSRGAEAFF.

V is TRBV18 and J is TRBJ1-5, with TRBD1 matching over 7 bases. CDR1 is KGHSH and CDR2 is LQKENI in the germline V gene. This CDR3 is built from 14 residues. After removal of 2 bases from V and 6 bases from J, the junction contained 4 bases not matched to a gene. The CDR3 protein is CASSPTGVGQPQHF. The CDR3 nucleotides read TGTGCCAGCTCACCAACAGGGGTGGGTCAGCCCCAGCATTTT.

The chain uses TRBV28 and TRBJ1-3, with D unclear. Germline V gene data show CDR1 as MDHEN and CDR2 as SYDVKM. The V end was cut by 5 bases, the J end by 0 bases, with 14 bases between. The CDR3 loop spans 16 amino acids. CDR3 DNA sequence: TGTGCCAGCAGTCGAGGCCGCCTCCACTCTGGAAACACCATATATTTT. This translates into CASSRGRLHSGNTIYF.

The V and J genes are TRBV19 and TRBJ1-5; tentatively, D is TRBD1 (5 bases). V was shortened by 1 base and J by 3 bases, with 10 bases between the two germline ends. CDR3 length: 15 residues. In germline, CDR1 is LNHDA, CDR2 SQIVND (reference sequence). In DNA, the CDR3 is TGTGCCAGTAGTATAGGACAGCGATACAATCAGCCCCAGCATTTT. Protein: CASSIGQRYNQPQHF.

The chain couples TRBV11-1 to TRBJ2-7, with TRBD1 identical over 8 bases. Trimming removed 4 bases from V and 7 bases from J; junction bases left unmatched: 3. The germline V gene encodes CDR1 SGHAT and CDR2 FQDESV (reference sequence). The CDR3 runs 12 residues. The CDR3 spells CASSSRDREQYF. The CDR3 DNA reads TGTGCCAGCAGCTCCAGGGACAGGGAGCAGTACTTC.

The chain employs TRBV10-2 and TRBJ2-3; D possibly corresponds to TRBD2 (5 bases). The V end lost 6 bases, the J end lost 4 bases, and 17 bases lay between the germline ends. The CDR3 sequence is 15 residues long. Per the germline V gene, CDR1 is WSHSY and CDR2 is SAAADI. Written as DNA, the CDR3 is TGCGCCAGCAGGGATTTTCGAGGGCGCGCAGATACGCAGTATTTT. This encodes CASRDFRGRADTQYF.